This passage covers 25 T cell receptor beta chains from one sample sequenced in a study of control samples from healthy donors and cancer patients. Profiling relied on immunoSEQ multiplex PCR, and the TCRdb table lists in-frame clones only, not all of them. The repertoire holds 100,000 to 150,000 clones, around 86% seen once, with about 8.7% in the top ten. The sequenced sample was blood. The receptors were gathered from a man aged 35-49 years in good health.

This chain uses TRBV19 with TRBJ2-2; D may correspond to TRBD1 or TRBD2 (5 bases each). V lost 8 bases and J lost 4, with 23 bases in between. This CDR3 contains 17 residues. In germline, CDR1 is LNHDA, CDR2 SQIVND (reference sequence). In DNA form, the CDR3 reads TGTGCCAGTTGGGAGAGGGGCAAGATACTACCCACCGGGGAGCTGTTTTTT. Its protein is CASWERGKILPTGELFF.

CDR3 bases: TGCGCCAGCAGTGAAGGCGGGGCCTTGTACTTC. This translates into CASSEGGALYF. This chain uses TRBV10-1 with TRBJ2-4; tentatively, D is TRBD2 (6 bases). The CDR3 length is 11 residues. Germline-derived CDR1 and CDR2 are WNHNN and SYGVQD (reference sequence). Between the trimmed V and J ends, which lost 3 bases and 15 bases, there was a span of 12 bases.

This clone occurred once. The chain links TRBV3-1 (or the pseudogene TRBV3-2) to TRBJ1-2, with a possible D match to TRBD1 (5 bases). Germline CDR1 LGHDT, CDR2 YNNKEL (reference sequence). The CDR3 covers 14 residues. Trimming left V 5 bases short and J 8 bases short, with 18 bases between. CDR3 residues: CASSDSLGFEGYTF. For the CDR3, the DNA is TGTGCCAGCAGCGACAGTTTGGGGTTCGAGGGCTACACCTTC.

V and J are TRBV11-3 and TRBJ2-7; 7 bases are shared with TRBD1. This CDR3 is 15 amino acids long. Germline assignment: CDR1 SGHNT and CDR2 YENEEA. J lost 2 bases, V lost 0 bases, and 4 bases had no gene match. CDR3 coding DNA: TGTGCCAGCAGCTTAGAACAGGGGCCCCCCTACGAGCAGTACTTC. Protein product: CASSLEQGPPYEQYF.

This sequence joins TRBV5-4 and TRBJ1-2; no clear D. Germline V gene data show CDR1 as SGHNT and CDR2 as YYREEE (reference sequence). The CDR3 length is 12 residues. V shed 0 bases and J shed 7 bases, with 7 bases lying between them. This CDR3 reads CASSLELGGYTF. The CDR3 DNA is TGTGCCAGCAGCTTGGAGCTGGGTGGCTACACCTTC.

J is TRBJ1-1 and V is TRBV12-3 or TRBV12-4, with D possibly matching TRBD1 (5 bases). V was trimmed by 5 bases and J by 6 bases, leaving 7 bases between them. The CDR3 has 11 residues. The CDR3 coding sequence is TGTGCCAGCAGTGGGGGACCTGAAGCTTTCTTT. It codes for CASSGGPEAFF.

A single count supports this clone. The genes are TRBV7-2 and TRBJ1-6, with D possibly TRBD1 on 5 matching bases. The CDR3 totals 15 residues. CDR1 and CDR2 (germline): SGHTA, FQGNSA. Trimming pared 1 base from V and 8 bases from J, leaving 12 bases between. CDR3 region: CASSLGGVLYSPLHF. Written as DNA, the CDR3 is TGTGCCAGCAGCTTAGGGGGGGTTCTATATTCACCCCTCCACTTT.

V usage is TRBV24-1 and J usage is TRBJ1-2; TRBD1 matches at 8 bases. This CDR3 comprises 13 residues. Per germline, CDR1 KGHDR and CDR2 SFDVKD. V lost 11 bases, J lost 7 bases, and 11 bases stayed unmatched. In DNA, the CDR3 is TGTGCCATCCAGGGACAGGAGACTAGTGGCTACACCTTC. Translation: CAIQGQETSGYTF.

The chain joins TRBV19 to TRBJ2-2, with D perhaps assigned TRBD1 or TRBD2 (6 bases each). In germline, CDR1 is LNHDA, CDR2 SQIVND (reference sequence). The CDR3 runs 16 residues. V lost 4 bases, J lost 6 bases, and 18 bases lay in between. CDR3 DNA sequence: TGTGCCAGTAGTACAAATCAGGGGAGGACTTCCGGGGAGCTGTTTTTT. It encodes CASSTNQGRTSGELFF.

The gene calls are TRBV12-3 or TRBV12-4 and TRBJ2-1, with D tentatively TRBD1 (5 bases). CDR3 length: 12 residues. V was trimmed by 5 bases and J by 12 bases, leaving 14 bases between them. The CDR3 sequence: CASSASWTRQFF. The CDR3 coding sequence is TGTGCCAGCAGTGCCTCGTGGACAAGGCAGTTCTTC.

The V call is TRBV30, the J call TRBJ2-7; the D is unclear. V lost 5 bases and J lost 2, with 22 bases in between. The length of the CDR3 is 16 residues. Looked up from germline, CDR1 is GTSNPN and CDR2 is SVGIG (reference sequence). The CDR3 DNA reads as TGTGCCTGGGGAAATTCGGAAGGGTTTCCCCCCTACGAGCAGTACTTC. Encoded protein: CAWGNSEGFPPYEQYF.

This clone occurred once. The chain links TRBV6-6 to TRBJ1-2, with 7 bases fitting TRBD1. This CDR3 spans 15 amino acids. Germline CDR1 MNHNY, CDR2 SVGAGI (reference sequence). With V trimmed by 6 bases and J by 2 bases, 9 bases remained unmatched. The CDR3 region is CASSPEPRGNYGYTF. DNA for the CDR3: TGTGCCAGCAGCCCGGAACCCAGGGGGAACTATGGCTACACCTTC.

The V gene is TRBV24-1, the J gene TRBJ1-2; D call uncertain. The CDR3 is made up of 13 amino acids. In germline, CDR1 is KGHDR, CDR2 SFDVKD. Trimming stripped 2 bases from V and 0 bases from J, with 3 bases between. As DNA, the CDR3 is TGTGCCACCAGTGATTGGGCTAACTATGGCTACACCTTC. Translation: CATSDWANYGYTF.

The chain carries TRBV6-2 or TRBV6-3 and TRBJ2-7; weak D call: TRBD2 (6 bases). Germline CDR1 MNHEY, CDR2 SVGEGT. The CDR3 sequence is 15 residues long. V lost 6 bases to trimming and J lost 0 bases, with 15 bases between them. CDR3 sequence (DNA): TGTGCCAGCAGCCTAGGGGACTCCAGCTCCTACGAGCAGTACTTC. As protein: CASSLGDSSSYEQYF.

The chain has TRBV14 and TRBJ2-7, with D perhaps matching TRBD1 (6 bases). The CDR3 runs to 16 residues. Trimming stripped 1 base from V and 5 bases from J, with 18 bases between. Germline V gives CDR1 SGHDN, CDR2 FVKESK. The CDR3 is CASSQVSRQGQDEQYF. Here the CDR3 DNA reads TGTGCCAGCAGCCAAGTGTCGAGGCAGGGGCAGGACGAGCAGTACTTC.

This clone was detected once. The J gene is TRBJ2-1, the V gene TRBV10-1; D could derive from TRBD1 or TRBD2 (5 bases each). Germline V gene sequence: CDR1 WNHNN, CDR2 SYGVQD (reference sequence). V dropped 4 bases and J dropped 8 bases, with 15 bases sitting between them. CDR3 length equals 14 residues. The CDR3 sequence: CASSAGRGWDEQFF. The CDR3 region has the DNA TGCGCCAGCAGTGCGGGACGGGGCTGGGATGAGCAGTTCTTC.

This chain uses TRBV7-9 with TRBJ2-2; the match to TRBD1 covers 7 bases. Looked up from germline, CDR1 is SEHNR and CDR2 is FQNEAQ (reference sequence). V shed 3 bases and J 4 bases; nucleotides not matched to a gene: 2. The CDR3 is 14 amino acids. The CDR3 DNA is TGTGCCAGCAGCTTGGGACAGCCCACCGGGGAGCTGTTTTTT. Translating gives CASSLGQPTGELFF.

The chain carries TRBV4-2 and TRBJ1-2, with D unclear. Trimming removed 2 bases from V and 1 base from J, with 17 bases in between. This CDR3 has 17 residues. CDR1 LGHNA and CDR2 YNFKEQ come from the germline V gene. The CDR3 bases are TGTGCCAGCAGCCAAAATCTTGCACAGATCTTTAACTATGGCTACACCTTC. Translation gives CASSQNLAQIFNYGYTF.

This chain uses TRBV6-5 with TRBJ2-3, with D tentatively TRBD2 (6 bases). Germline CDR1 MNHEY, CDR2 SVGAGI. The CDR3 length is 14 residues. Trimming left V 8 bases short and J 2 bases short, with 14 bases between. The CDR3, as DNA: TGTGCCAGCGGTCGGGGAGGTCACACAGATACGCAGTATTTT. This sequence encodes CASGRGGHTDTQYF.

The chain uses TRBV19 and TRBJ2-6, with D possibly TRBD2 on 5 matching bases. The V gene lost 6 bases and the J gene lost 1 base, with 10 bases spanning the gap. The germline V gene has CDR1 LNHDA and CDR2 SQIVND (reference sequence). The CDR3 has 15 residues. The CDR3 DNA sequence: TGTGCCAGTAGGGGAGCGGAATCTGGGGCCAACGTCCTGACTTTC. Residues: CASRGAESGANVLTF.

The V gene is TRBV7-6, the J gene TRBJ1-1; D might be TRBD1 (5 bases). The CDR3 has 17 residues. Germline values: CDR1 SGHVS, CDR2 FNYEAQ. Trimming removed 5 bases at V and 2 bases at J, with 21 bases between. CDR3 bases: TGTGCCAGCAGCACCACCCGGGGGTCGACAGATAACACTGAAGCTTTCTTT. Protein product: CASSTTRGSTDNTEAFF.

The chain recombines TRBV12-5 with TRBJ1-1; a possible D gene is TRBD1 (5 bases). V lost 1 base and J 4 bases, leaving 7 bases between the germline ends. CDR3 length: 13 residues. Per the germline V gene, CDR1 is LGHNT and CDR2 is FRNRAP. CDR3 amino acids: CASGLGGGTEAFF. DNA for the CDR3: TGTGCTAGTGGTTTGGGGGGCGGCACTGAAGCTTTCTTT.

In DNA, the CDR3 is TGTGCCAGCAGCTTAGGATCCGCAGGGATCTATGGCTACACCTTC. Amino acid sequence: CASSLGSAGIYGYTF. This sequence joins TRBV7-9 and TRBJ1-2; the D gene is possibly TRBD1 (5 bases). This CDR3 has 15 amino acids. Per the germline V gene, CDR1 is SEHNR and CDR2 is FQNEAQ (reference sequence). The germline V and J ends were trimmed by 1 base and 4 bases, with 13 bases remaining between them.

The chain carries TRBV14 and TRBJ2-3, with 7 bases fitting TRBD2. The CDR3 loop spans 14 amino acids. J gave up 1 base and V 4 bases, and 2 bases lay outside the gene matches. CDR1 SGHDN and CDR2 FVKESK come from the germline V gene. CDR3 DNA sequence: TGTGCCAGCAGCCGCGGGGGTGGCACAGATACGCAGTATTTT. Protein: CASSRGGGTDTQYF.

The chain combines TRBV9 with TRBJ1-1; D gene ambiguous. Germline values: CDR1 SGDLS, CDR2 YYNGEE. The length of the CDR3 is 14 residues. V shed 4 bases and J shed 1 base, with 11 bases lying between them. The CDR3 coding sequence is TGTGCCAGCAGCCGCGATCCGGGGAACACTGAAGCTTTCTTT. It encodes CASSRDPGNTEAFF.